Presented here are 25 T cell receptor beta chains from one specimen sequenced in a study of blood T cell repertoires in COVID-19 (TCRdb year 2020). The library was generated by the immunoSEQ multiplex PCR assay. TCRdb retrieved this table from immuneACCESS and kept in-frame rearrangements only. Not all clones are present; in checked studies, unresolved V genes account for under half, and no reason is known for the remainder. This sample is represented by roughly 89,000 clones; 80% of them were singletons. Of the sample, about a tenth is held by the ten largest clones. The specimen sequenced was peripheral blood. These TCRs come from an older woman with acute or convalescent COVID-19.

The chain uses TRBV6-5 and TRBJ2-2; TRBD2 aligns across 7 bases. V shed 6 bases, J shed 6 bases, and the junction held 7 bases outside the gene matches. The CDR3 has 14 amino acids. Germline assignment: CDR1 MNHEY and CDR2 SVGAGI. This chain's CDR3 is CASRLSGAAGELFF. CDR3 DNA sequence: TGTGCCAGCAGACTGAGCGGGGCTGCCGGGGAGCTGTTTTTT.

The chain employs TRBV11-1 and TRBJ2-2; TRBD2 agrees at 7 bases. The CDR3 has 13 residues. Germline-derived CDR1 and CDR2 are SGHAT and FQDESV (reference sequence). The J segment lost 3 bases and the V segment lost 8 bases, leaving 3 bases of the junction unmatched. This chain's CDR3 is CASGRADTGELFF. The CDR3 coding sequence is TGTGCCAGCGGGAGGGCGGACACCGGGGAGCTGTTTTTT.

This chain uses TRBV9 with TRBJ1-6; D perhaps matches TRBD1 (6 bases). Trimming shortened V by 4 bases and J by 0 bases, and 14 bases separated the two germline ends. The CDR3 is made up of 17 amino acids. The germline gives CDR1 SGDLS, CDR2 YYNGEE. The CDR3: CASSSPLGGSYNSPLHF. In nucleotides, the CDR3 is TGTGCCAGCAGCTCGCCGCTAGGGGGCTCCTATAATTCACCCCTCCACTTT. The full variable domain, completed using reference TRBV9 and TRBJ1-6, is DSGVTQTPKHLITATGQRVTLRCSPRSGDLSVYWYQQSLDQGLQFLIQYYNGEERAKGNILERFSAQQFPDLHSELNLSSLELGDSALYFCASSSPLGGSYNSPLHFGNGTRLTVT.

As for this clone: Within the sample, other DNA sequences also encode this same CDR3. Here the CDR3 reads CASSLAGNTEAFF. The CDR3 region has the DNA TGCGCCAGCAGCTTGGCGGGGAACACTGAAGCTTTCTTT. The chain carries TRBV5-1 and TRBJ1-1; no clear D gene. Germline lookup yields CDR1 SGHRS and CDR2 YFSETQ. CDR3 length: 13 residues. Trimming stripped 0 bases from V and 1 base from J, with 4 bases between.

The chain combines TRBV19 with TRBJ2-1, with 7 bases lining up with TRBD2. There are 16 residues in the CDR3. CDR1 LNHDA and CDR2 SQIVND come from the germline V gene (reference sequence). The junction had 10 bases not matched to a gene; V was cut back by 5 bases and J by 3 bases. The CDR3 DNA follows: TGTGCCAGTAGTCAACCGGAAGCGGGATACTACAATGAGCAGTTCTTC. Residues: CASSQPEAGYYNEQFF. Supplemented by reference TRBV19 and TRBJ2-1, the full variable domain reads DGGITQSPKYLFRKEGQNVTLSCEQNLNHDAMYWYRQDPGQGLRLIYYSQIVNDFQKGDIAEGYSVSREKKESFPLTVTSAQKNPTAFYLCASSQPEAGYYNEQFFGPGTRLTVL.

This chain uses TRBV6-6 with TRBJ1-4; 8 positions agree with TRBD1. V lost 2 bases and J lost 3; bases outside the gene matches: 5. CDR1 and CDR2 from the germline V gene are MNHNY and SVGAGI (reference sequence). The CDR3 runs 16 residues. The CDR3 region is CASSYHIQGANEKLFF. The CDR3, as DNA: TGTGCCAGCAGTTACCATATACAGGGGGCTAATGAAAAACTGTTTTTT.

This clone has only a few counts. This chain uses TRBV19 with TRBJ2-6; D perhaps matches TRBD2 (7 bases). CDR1 is LNHDA and CDR2 is SQIVND in the germline V gene (reference sequence). Trimming stripped 2 bases from V and 2 bases from J, with 13 bases between. This CDR3 is built from 17 residues. This CDR3 is CASSILRGLPGANVLTF. CDR3 DNA: TGTGCCAGTAGTATACTGCGGGGGCTCCCTGGGGCCAACGTCCTGACTTTC.

V usage is TRBV6-6 and J usage is TRBJ2-1; TRBD2 agrees at 10 bases. Germline CDR1 and CDR2: MNHNY and SVGAGI (reference sequence). This CDR3 contains 15 residues. Trimming at V came to 4 bases and at J to 4 bases, leaving 4 bases not matched to a gene. CDR3 loop: CASSLRTSGYNEQFF. The DNA of the CDR3 is TGTGCCAGCAGTTTACGGACTAGCGGATACAATGAGCAGTTCTTC.

The chain carries TRBV25-1 and TRBJ2-3; D uncertain. Germline V gene lookup returns CDR1 MGHDK and CDR2 SYGVNS. CDR3 length: 14 amino acids. V was cut by 4 bases and J by 7 bases, with 15 bases left in between. DNA of the CDR3: TGTGCCAGCAGTGCCCCTGGCGGATCAAATACGCAGTATTTT. Amino acids: CASSAPGGSNTQYF. The entire variable domain, with the rest obtained from reference TRBV25-1 and TRBJ2-3, is as follows: EADIYQTPRYLVIGTGKKITLECSQTMGHDKMYWYQQDPGMELHLIHYSYGVNSTEKGDLSSESTVSRIRTEHFPLTLESARPSHTSQYLCASSAPGGSNTQYFGPGTRLTVL.

This chain links TRBV4-1 with TRBJ2-4; 7 bases align to TRBD1. CDR3 length: 15 residues. Germline trimming cut 3 bases from V and 3 bases from J; bases unmatched to any gene: 5. Germline V gene data show CDR1 as MGHRA and CDR2 as YSYEKL. Written as DNA, the CDR3 is TGCGCCAGCAGCCAGCAGGGGGAAATCAAAAACATTCAGTACTTC. This translates into CASSQQGEIKNIQYF.

This clone showed up just once. This chain connects TRBV3-1 (or the pseudogene TRBV3-2) to TRBJ2-7, with TRBD2 identical over 7 bases. This CDR3 is 15 amino acids long. V was clipped by 0 bases and J by 6 bases; unmatched bases: 8. CDR1 LGHDT and CDR2 YNNKEL come from the germline V gene (reference sequence). As DNA, the CDR3 is TGTGCCAGCAGCCAAGATCAGACTAGCTTGCGCGAGCAGTACTTC. Its protein product is CASSQDQTSLREQYF.

This sequence joins TRBV7-8 and TRBJ2-2; D might be TRBD2 (6 bases). The CDR3 is 14 residues long. Germline CDR1 is SGHVS and CDR2 is FQNEAQ. V lost 1 base and J 7 bases, leaving 10 bases between the germline ends. CDR3 DNA: TGTGCCAGCAGCTTAGGCGGGGTATACGGGGAGCTGTTTTTT. It translates to CASSLGGVYGELFF.

The gene calls are TRBV27 and TRBJ1-4; no firm D call. The length of the CDR3 is 14 residues. Trimming cost V 4 bases and J 3 bases, with 9 bases left between them. Germline values: CDR1 MNHEY, CDR2 SMNVEV (reference sequence). The CDR3 sequence: CASSSFTANEKLFF. The CDR3 coding sequence is TGTGCCAGCAGTTCGTTTACGGCTAATGAAAAACTGTTTTTT.

This clone was seen only a few times. The chain links TRBV19 to TRBJ2-6; possible D gene TRBD1, 6 bases. The CDR3 loop spans 16 amino acids. The V end was cut by 3 bases, the J end by 0 bases, with 9 bases between. Per the germline V gene, CDR1 is LNHDA and CDR2 is SQIVND (reference sequence). The CDR3 DNA reads TGTGCCAGTAGTATTATACAGGGCTCTGGGGCCAACGTCCTGACTTTC. This gives the protein CASSIIQGSGANVLTF.

This clone appeared many times. CDR3 region: CASSFGSGGFTYEQYF. CDR3 in DNA: TGCGCCAGCAGCTTTGGTAGCGGGGGGTTTACCTACGAGCAGTACTTC. The chain uses TRBV5-1 and TRBJ2-7, with 10 bases aligning to TRBD2. V gave up 2 bases and J gave up 2 bases; unmatched junction bases: 7. The CDR3 has 16 residues. The germline V gene has CDR1 SGHRS and CDR2 YFSETQ.

This clone was found once. The V gene is TRBV5-1, the J gene TRBJ2-3; D is uncertain. This CDR3 spans 12 amino acids. Germline loops: CDR1 SGHRS, CDR2 YFSETQ. Trimming cost V 1 base and J 4 bases, with 4 bases left between them. The CDR3 DNA reads as TGCGCCAGCAGCTTGCCATCAGATACGCAGTATTTT. Translating it yields CASSLPSDTQYF. The full variable domain, with the rest looked up from reference TRBV5-1 and TRBJ2-3, is KAGVTQTPRYLIKTRGQQVTLSCSPISGHRSVSWYQQTPGQGLQFLFEYFSETQRNKGNFPGRFSGRQFSNSRSEMNVSTLELGDSALYLCASSLPSDTQYFGPGTRLTVL.

The chain links TRBV4-1 to TRBJ2-7; D is perhaps TRBD1 (5 bases). Germline values: CDR1 MGHRA, CDR2 YSYEKL. V was pared by 0 bases and J by 4 bases, with 10 bases between. This CDR3 spans 14 amino acids. For the CDR3, the DNA is TGCGCCAGCAGCCAAGATGGGGCAGGATACGAGCAGTACTTC. It translates to CASSQDGAGYEQYF.

V gene TRBV28 combines with J gene TRBJ1-2; 7 nucleotides line up with TRBD1. CDR1 is MDHEN and CDR2 is SYDVKM in the germline V gene. The junction had 7 bases not matched to a gene; V was cut back by 6 bases and J by 6 bases. The CDR3 length is 13 residues. The CDR3 spells CASRPGTAHGYTF. CDR3 DNA: TGTGCCAGCAGGCCCGGGACAGCTCATGGCTACACCTTC.

The rearrangement uses TRBV5-1 and TRBJ1-5, with a possible D match to TRBD1 (6 bases). CDR1 SGHRS and CDR2 YFSETQ come from the germline V gene. Trimming removed 4 bases from V and 2 bases from J, with 10 bases in between. This CDR3 has 14 residues. The CDR3, as DNA: TGCGCCAGCAGCCACGAGGGGGGCAATCAGCCCCAGCATTTT. Its translation: CASSHEGGNQPQHF. Together with reference TRBV5-1 and TRBJ1-5, the CDR3 gives the full variable domain: KAGVTQTPRYLIKTRGQQVTLSCSPISGHRSVSWYQQTPGQGLQFLFEYFSETQRNKGNFPGRFSGRQFSNSRSEMNVSTLELGDSALYLCASSHEGGNQPQHFGDGTRLSIL.

The V gene is TRBV30, the J gene TRBJ1-6; D unresolved. The CDR3 spans 16 residues. V lost 2 bases and J lost 0, with 11 bases in between. Germline V gene sequence: CDR1 GTSNPN, CDR2 SVGIG (reference sequence). The CDR3 sequence: CAWSKRHSSYNSPLHF. CDR3 DNA: TGTGCCTGGAGTAAAAGACATAGCTCCTATAATTCACCCCTCCACTTT.

V gene TRBV30 combines with J gene TRBJ1-1; D gene uncertain. V gave up 3 bases and J gave up 1 base, with 9 bases separating them. The CDR3 totals 13 residues. Looked up from germline, CDR1 is GTSNPN and CDR2 is SVGIG (reference sequence). CDR3 DNA sequence: TGTGCCTGGAGAGAAAACAGGAACACTGAAGCTTTCTTT. The encoded protein is CAWRENRNTEAFF.

V is TRBV5-5 and J is TRBJ2-7; D is unclear. The CDR3 contains 14 residues. Germline V gene lookup returns CDR1 SGHKS and CDR2 YYEKEE (reference sequence). Deletions cut 0 bases from V and 2 bases from J, with 9 bases between. The CDR3 sequence is CASSLVALTYEQYF. The CDR3 bases are TGTGCCAGCAGCTTGGTCGCACTAACCTACGAGCAGTACTTC.

The chain recombines TRBV5-1 with TRBJ1-5; 8 bases fit TRBD1. The CDR3 loop spans 15 amino acids. From germline, CDR1 is SGHRS and CDR2 YFSETQ. V shed 0 bases, J shed 4 bases, and the junction held 3 bases outside the gene matches. The CDR3 DNA follows: TGCGCCAGCAGCTTGGGACAGGGGATGAATCAGCCCCAGCATTTT. Residues: CASSLGQGMNQPQHF.

The chain has TRBV5-4 and TRBJ2-1; 10 nucleotides match TRBD2. In germline, CDR1 is SGHNT, CDR2 YYREEE (reference sequence). The V and J ends lost 4 bases and 5 bases, in that order; junction bases with no gene match: 3. This CDR3 has 14 residues. The CDR3 DNA follows: TGTGCCAGCAGCCTAGCGGGAGTGAACAATGAGCAGTTCTTC. Translation gives CASSLAGVNNEQFF.

The chain couples TRBV28 to TRBJ2-5, with 10 bases aligning to TRBD1. The CDR3 runs to 15 residues. The germline gives CDR1 MDHEN, CDR2 SYDVKM. The J segment lost 5 bases and the V segment lost 5 bases, leaving 8 bases of the junction unmatched. The CDR3 coding sequence is TGTGCCAGCAGTCTCCCCACGGGACAGGGGGAGACCCAGTACTTC. Amino acids: CASSLPTGQGETQYF.